Listed below are T cell receptor beta chains from one sample, sequenced in a study of long-term antiretroviral therapy in people with HIV. Sequencing used immunoSEQ multiplex PCR; TCRdb keeps in-frame clones, though not all of them. Seen here are 17,000 or so clones, 90% to 95% observed once, and the top ten hold approximately 10%. The sample consisted of unsorted PBMCs, taken 0.3 years after starting antiretroviral therapy. The receptors stem from a man aged 60 to 75 with HIV. The CDR3 runs from the conserved cysteine through the conserved F or W. The order of the fields is J gene, clone size, V gene, D gene, CDR3 DNA, CDR3 protein. The D gene is left open where the match is weak. Rows may omit the clone size; those that give it use once, few, many or a size class.

TRBJ2-1,-,TRBV2,-,TGTGCCAGCAGTGAAAGGGCTAGCTACAATGAGCAGTTCTTC,CASSERASYNEQFF
TRBJ2-7,-,TRBV5-1,-,TGCGCCAGCAGCTTGTGGGCGGATACCTACGAGCAGTACTTC,CASSLWADTYEQYF
TRBJ2-7,-,TRBV2,-,TGTGCCAGCAGCGGTGGAGCCTTTCCTTCCGAGCAGTACTTC,CASSGGAFPSEQYF
TRBJ2-1,-,TRBV5-1,-,TGCGCCAGCAGCTTGTCAGGGGAGACGGATGAGCAGTTCTTC,CASSLSGETDEQFF
TRBJ2-5,-,TRBV2,TRBD2,TGTGCCAGCACCCCTGGACTAGCGGGGGTACGGGAGACCCAGTACTTC,CASTPGLAGVRETQYF
TRBJ1-1,-,TRBV30,TRBD1,TGTGCCTGGAGTGGGGACAGGGCTTTCACTGAAGCTTTCTTT,CAWSGDRAFTEAFF
TRBJ1-2,-,TRBV6-5,TRBD1,TGTGCCAGCAGCCCCAGGGGGCTGTATGGCTACACCTTC,CASSPRGLYGYTF
TRBJ2-7,-,TRBV28,-,TGTGCCAGCAGTCGTGTAAGTGCCGGCTACGAGCAGTACTTC,CASSRVSAGYEQYF
TRBJ2-1,-,TRBV2,TRBD2,TGTGCCAGCAGTGATTCGGGGGGAACTTACAATGAGCAGTTCTTC,CASSDSGGTYNEQFF
TRBJ2-3,-,TRBV4-3,TRBD1,TGCGCCAGCAGCCAAGGTGGGGGACAGGGGAGCACAGATACGCAGTATTTT,CASSQGGGQGSTDTQYF
TRBJ2-3,once,TRBV19,TRBD2,TGTGCCAGTAGGGACCGCGTGTTCGGGACTAGCGGGAACACAGATACGCAGTATTTT,CASRDRVFGTSGNTDTQYF
TRBJ2-7,-,TRBV7-9,-,TGTGCCAGCAGCTCGCCCGGAGGGGCAGCTGTTTCCTACGAGCAGTACTTC,CASSSPGGAAVSYEQYF
TRBJ1-1,-,TRBV4-3,-,TGCGCCAGCAGCCAAGGGGTTGTATCCCTTTCTTGGGTAGCTTTCTTT,CASSQGVVSLSWVAFF
TRBJ2-5,-,TRBV5-1,TRBD2,TGCGCCAGCAGCTTGGTTTTAGCGGGGGGGCAAGAGACCCAGTACTTC,CASSLVLAGGQETQYF
TRBJ2-5,-,TRBV5-6,TRBD2,TGTGCCAGCAGCTTCCTAGCGGGACTTCTGGAGACCCAGTACTTC,CASSFLAGLLETQYF